Sequencing of this T cell receptor (beta chain) was carried out in a study of shared clonotypes between healthy human individuals. Regarding the study as a whole: Relative to memory subsets, naive subsets generally showed larger estimated richness. Though the depth was large, rarefaction showed that sorted-subset sequencing was incomplete. Clonotype sharing across several donors was observed for roughly 5% of naive CD4 clonotypes. The sole specimen, blood, was sampled, and tissue repertoires likely differ.

For this clone: Its cognate antigen is unknown.

CDR3 length: 15 amino acids. CDR1 and CDR2 from the germline V gene are SGHRS and YFSETQ. J lost 8 bases, V lost 4 bases, and 10 bases had no gene match. Some clones are missing from TCRdb's copy, which holds only in-frame ones; the method was immunoSEQ multiplex PCR. The sample yields hundreds of thousands of clones, 85% to 95% seen once. Naive CD8 cells lacked CD45RO, underwent positive selection for CCR7 and left out terminally differentiated effector memory CD45RA+ cells. The chain is built from TRBV5-1 and TRBJ2-1, with 9 bases fitting TRBD1. The source material was naive CD8+ T cells sorted from blood. The sequence derives from a man in his thirties or forties in good health. CDR3: CASSQGTGLVYEQFF. The CDR3 DNA reads as TGCGCCAGCAGCCAAGGGACAGGGCTCGTCTATGAGCAGTTCTTC.